This T cell receptor beta chain comes out of a study of blood T cells in healthy people across ages. This clonotype was seen only a few times. PCR was performed a second time for 7 to 11 cycles using a sample-barcoded 5' primer and a J-beta primer mix. TCRdb re-derived calls from the 5' RACE reads in MiXCR, one entry per CDR3 protein. The data contain fewer than 1 million distinct CDR3 sequences, around two fifths of them singletons. After removal of 4 bases from V and 4 bases from J, the junction contained 8 bases not matched to a gene. Germline CDR1 reads SEHNR; CDR2 reads FQNEAQ (reference sequence). The CDR3 consists of 16 residues.

V is TRBV7-9 and J is TRBJ2-7; the match to TRBD2 covers 12 bases. The specimen sequenced was blood. The TCR sequence derives from a man in his 60s in good health. The CDR3: CASSSGLAGRDYEQYF. The CDR3 region has the DNA TGTGCCAGCAGCTCAGGACTAGCGGGGAGAGATTACGAGCAGTACTTC.